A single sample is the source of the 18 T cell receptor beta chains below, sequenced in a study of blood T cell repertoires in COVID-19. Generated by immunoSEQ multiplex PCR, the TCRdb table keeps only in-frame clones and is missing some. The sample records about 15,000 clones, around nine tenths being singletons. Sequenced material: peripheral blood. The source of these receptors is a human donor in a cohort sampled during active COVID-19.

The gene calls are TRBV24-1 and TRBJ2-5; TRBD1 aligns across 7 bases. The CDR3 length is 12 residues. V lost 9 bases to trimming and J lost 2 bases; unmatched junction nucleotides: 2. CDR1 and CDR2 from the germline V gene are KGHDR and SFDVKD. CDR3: CATGGQQETQYF. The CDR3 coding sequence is TGTGCCACCGGGGGACAGCAAGAGACCCAGTACTTC.

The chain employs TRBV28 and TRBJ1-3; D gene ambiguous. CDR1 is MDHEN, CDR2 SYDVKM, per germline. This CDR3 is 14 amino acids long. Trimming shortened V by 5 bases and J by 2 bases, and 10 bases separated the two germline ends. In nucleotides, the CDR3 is TGTGCCAGCAGTCTTAGTAAAGCTGGAAACACCATATATTTT. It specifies CASSLSKAGNTIYF. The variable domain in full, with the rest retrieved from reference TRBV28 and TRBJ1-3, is DVKVTQSSRYLVKRTGEKVFLECVQDMDHENMFWYRQDPGLGLRLIYFSYDVKMKEKGDIPEGYSVSREKKERFSLILESASTNQTSMYLCASSLSKAGNTIYFGEGSWLTVV.

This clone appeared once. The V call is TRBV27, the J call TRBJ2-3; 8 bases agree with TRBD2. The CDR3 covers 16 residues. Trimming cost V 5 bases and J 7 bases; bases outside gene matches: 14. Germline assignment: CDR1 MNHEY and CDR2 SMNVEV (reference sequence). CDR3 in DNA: TGTGCCAGCAGTCCCTCTATCGGGACTAGTAGTTATACGCAGTATTTT. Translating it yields CASSPSIGTSSYTQYF.

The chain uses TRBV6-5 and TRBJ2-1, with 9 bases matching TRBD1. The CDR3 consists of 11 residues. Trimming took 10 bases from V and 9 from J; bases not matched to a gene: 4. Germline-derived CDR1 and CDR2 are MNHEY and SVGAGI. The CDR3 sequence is CATRQGVEQFF. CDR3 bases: TGTGCCACCCGACAGGGGGTTGAGCAGTTCTTC.

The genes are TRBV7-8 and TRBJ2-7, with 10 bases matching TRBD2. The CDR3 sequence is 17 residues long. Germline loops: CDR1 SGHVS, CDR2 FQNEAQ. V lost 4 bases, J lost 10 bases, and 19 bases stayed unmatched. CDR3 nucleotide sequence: TGTGCCAGCAGCTCTACTCCCCCTAGCGGGAGTATCTGGTCCCAGTACTTC. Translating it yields CASSSTPPSGSIWSQYF.

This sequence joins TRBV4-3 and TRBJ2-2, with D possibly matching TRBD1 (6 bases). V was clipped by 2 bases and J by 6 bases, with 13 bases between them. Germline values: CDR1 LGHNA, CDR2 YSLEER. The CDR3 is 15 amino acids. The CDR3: CASSQQGLGAGELFF. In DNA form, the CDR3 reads TGCGCCAGCAGCCAACAGGGGTTAGGCGCCGGGGAGCTGTTTTTT.

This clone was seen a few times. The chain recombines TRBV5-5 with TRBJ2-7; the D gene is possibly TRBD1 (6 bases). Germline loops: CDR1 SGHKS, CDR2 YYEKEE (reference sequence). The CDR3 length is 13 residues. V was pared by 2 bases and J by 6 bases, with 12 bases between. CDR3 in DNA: TGTGCCAGCAGCTTTGGACAGTTAGGCGAGCAGTACTTC. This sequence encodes CASSFGQLGEQYF. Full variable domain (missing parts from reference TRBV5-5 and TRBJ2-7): DAGVTQSPTHLIKTRGQQVTLRCSPISGHKSVSWYQQVLGQGPQFIFQYYEKEERGRGNFPDRFSARQFPNYSSELNVNALLLGDSALYLCASSFGQLGEQYFGPGTRLTVT.

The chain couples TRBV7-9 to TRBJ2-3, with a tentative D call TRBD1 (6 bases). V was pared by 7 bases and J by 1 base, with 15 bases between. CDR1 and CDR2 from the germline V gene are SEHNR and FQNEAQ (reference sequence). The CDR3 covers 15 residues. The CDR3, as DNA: TGTGCCAGCACCACAGGGATTTCAGGCACAGATACGCAGTATTTT. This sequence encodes CASTTGISGTDTQYF.

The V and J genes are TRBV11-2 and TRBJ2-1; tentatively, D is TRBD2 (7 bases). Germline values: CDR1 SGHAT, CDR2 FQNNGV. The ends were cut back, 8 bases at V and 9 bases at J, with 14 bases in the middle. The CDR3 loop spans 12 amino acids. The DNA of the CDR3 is TGTGCCAGCCGAGGGGGGGCGAGTGAGCAGTTCTTC. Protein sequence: CASRGGASEQFF.

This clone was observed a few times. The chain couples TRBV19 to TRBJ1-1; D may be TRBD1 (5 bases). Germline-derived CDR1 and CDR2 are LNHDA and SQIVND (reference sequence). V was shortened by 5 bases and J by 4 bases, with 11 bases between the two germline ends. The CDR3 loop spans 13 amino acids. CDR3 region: CASSVYRGTEAFF. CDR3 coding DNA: TGTGCCAGTAGTGTGTATAGGGGCACTGAAGCTTTCTTT.

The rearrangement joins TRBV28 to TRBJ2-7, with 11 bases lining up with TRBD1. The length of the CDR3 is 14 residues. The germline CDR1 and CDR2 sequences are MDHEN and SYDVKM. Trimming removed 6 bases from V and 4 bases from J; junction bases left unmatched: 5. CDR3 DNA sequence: TGTGCCAGCAGCCGGGACAGGGGGATTTACGAGCAGTACTTC. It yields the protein CASSRDRGIYEQYF.

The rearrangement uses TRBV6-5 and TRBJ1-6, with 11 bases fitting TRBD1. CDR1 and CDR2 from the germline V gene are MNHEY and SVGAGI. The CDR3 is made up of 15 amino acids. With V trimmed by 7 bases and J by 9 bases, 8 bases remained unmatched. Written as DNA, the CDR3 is TGTGCCAGCAAGATGGACAGGGGGCGCGGTTCACCCCTCCACTTT. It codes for CASKMDRGRGSPLHF.

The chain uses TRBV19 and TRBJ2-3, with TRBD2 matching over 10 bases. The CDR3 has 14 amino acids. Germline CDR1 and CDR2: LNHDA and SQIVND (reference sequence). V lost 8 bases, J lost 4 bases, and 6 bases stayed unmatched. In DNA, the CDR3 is TGTGCCAGTGGTCCTAGCGGGAGTGCAGATACGCAGTATTTT. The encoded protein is CASGPSGSADTQYF.

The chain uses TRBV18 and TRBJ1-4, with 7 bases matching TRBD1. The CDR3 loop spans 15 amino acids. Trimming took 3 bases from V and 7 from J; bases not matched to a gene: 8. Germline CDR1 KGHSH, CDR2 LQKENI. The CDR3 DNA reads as TGTGCCAGCTCACCTGGAGGGGGCTTAGGTGAAAAACTGTTTTTT. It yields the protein CASSPGGGLGEKLFF.

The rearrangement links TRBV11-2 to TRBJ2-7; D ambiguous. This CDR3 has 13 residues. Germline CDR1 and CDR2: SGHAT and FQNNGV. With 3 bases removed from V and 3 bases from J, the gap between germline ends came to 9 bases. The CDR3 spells CASSLSGYYEQYF. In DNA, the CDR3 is TGTGCCAGCAGCTTGTCAGGCTACTACGAGCAGTACTTC.

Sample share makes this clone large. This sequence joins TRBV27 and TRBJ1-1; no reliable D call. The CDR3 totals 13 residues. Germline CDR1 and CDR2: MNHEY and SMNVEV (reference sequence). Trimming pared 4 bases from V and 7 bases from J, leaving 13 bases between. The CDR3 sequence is CASSYWEEGEAFF. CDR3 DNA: TGTGCCAGCAGTTACTGGGAAGAGGGTGAAGCTTTCTTT.

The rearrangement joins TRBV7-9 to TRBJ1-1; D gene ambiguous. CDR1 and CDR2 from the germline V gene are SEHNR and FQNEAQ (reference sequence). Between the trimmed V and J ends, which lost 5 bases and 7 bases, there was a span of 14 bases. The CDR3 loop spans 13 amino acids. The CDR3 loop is CASSPAGKYEAFF. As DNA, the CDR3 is TGTGCCAGCAGCCCCGCGGGAAAGTATGAAGCTTTCTTT.

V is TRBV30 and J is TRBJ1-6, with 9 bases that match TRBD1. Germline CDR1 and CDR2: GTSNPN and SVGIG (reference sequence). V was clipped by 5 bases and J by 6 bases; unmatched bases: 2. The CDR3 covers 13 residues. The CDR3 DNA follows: TGTGCCTGGGACAGGGGGGTTAATTCACCCCTCCACTTT. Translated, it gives CAWDRGVNSPLHF.